This is a list of T cell receptor beta chains from one sample in a study of blood T cell repertoires in COVID-19. Produced via immunoSEQ multiplex PCR; TCRdb's table is partial and in-frame only. The data hold some 200,000 clones, with approximately 80% observed a single time. Material: peripheral blood. The source of these receptors is a woman aged 80 or over with COVID-19, enrolled during active disease. The CDR3 runs from the conserved cysteine through the conserved F or W. A D gene is named only where the DNA matches it firmly. Rows give clone size only sometimes, using once, few, many, or a class for an expanded clone.

clone_size j_call d_call v_call cdr3_nt cdr3_aa
many TRBJ2-3 NA TRBV6-4 TGTGCCAGCAGTGACCGCAGCGGAAGCACAGATACGCAGTATTTT CASSDRSGSTDTQYF
NA TRBJ1-6 NA TRBV5-1 TGCGCCAGCAGCTCCGCCGGGACACCTCCAAAGCTCCTCCACTTT CASSSAGTPPKLLHF
NA TRBJ2-3 NA TRBV2 TGTGCCAGCCGGGGGGCCACAGATACGCAGTATTTT CASRGATDTQYF
NA TRBJ1-2 NA TRBV10-3 TGTGCCATCAGTGACGGTAACTATGGCTACACCTTC CAISDGNYGYTF
NA TRBJ2-2 NA TRBV6-5 TGTGCCAGCAGCCGCGGGGACACCGGGGAGCTGTTTTTT CASSRGDTGELFF
NA TRBJ2-5 TRBD2 TRBV5-1 TGCGCCAGCAGCACGGGACTAGCGGGGGGGAGCGAGACCCAGTACTTC CASSTGLAGGSETQYF
NA TRBJ1-2 TRBD1 TRBV25-1 TGTGCCAGCAGTGGCCAGGGACAGGGGGCGCGTTATGGCTACACCTTC CASSGQGQGARYGYTF
NA TRBJ1-1 NA TRBV2 TGTGCCAGCACCTACCAGGGGTTCACTGAAGCTTTCTTT CASTYQGFTEAFF
once TRBJ1-1 TRBD1 TRBV5-5 TGTGCCAGCAGCAGGGGACAGGGGACAGCTGAAGCTTTCTTT CASSRGQGTAEAFF
NA TRBJ2-3 TRBD2 TRBV19 TGTGCCACTCAGACTAGCGGGGGGGCCTCCGATACGCAGTATTTT CATQTSGGASDTQYF
NA TRBJ1-2 NA TRBV6-2/TRBV6-3 TGTGCCAGCAGTTATAGGAGTGGTGTCGGCTACACCTTC CASSYRSGVGYTF
NA TRBJ2-7 NA TRBV3-1/TRBV3-2 TGTGCCAGCAGCCAAGGGGGAGTCCTCTCTTACGAGCAGTACTTC CASSQGGVLSYEQYF
NA TRBJ2-5 NA TRBV20-1 TGCAGTGCTTGGTTGGGCGAGACCCAGTACTTC CSAWLGETQYF
NA TRBJ2-6 NA TRBV7-9 TGTGCCAGCAGCCGCGGTAACTCTGGGGCCAACGTCCTGACTTTC CASSRGNSGANVLTF
NA TRBJ1-4 NA TRBV5-6 TGTGCCAGCAGCCAAATCAGGGAGGGGAGGGATGAAAAACTGTTTTTT CASSQIREGRDEKLFF
NA TRBJ1-1 TRBD1 TRBV27 TGTGCCAGCAGTTTAGAGACAGGGGCCCCAAACACTGAAGCTTTCTTT CASSLETGAPNTEAFF
NA TRBJ1-1 TRBD1 TRBV5-1 TGCGCCAGCAGCTCGGGACAGGGGCCGTTCACTGAAGCTTTCTTT CASSSGQGPFTEAFF
many TRBJ1-3 NA TRBV11-3 TGTGCCAGCAGCCATAACCAGGGAAACACCATATATTTT CASSHNQGNTIYF
few TRBJ1-6 NA TRBV7-9 TGTGCCAGCAGCCCCGCCACGGGAGGTTCACCCCTCCACTTT CASSPATGGSPLHF
NA TRBJ1-2 NA TRBV7-7 TGTGCTAGCAGCTCCACCGGGACTTCAACCTACTATGGCTACACCTTC CASSSTGTSTYYGYTF
NA TRBJ2-7 TRBD1 TRBV9 TGTGCCAGCAGCAGAGGGACAGCGATCTACGAGCAGTACTTC CASSRGTAIYEQYF
once TRBJ2-4 NA TRBV6-5 TGTGCCAGCCACCCAGGAGCCAAAAACATTCAGTACTTC CASHPGAKNIQYF
NA TRBJ1-4 NA TRBV5-1 TGCGCCAGCAGCTTTGGAGCAACTAATGAAAAACTGTTTTTT CASSFGATNEKLFF
once TRBJ1-2 NA TRBV4-1 TGCGCCAGCAGCCCGACCCCAGGAGGAGGGCTCCCCTATGGCTACACCTTC CASSPTPGGGLPYGYTF
NA TRBJ2-3 NA TRBV28 TGTGCCAGCAGTCGCACAGGGACCCACGGAGATACGCAGTATTTT CASSRTGTHGDTQYF
NA TRBJ1-2 TRBD1 TRBV5-1 TGCGCCAGCAGCCGGACAGGCGGGATTGGCTACACCTTC CASSRTGGIGYTF
NA TRBJ1-5 NA TRBV18 TGTGCCAGCTCACCTAACAGCTATAGCAATCAGCCCCAGCATTTT CASSPNSYSNQPQHF
NA TRBJ2-2 TRBD2 TRBV9 TGTGCCAGCAGCCCAGAGGGACTAGCGGGAATCGGCGGGGAGCTGTTTTTT CASSPEGLAGIGGELFF
NA TRBJ1-5 TRBD1 TRBV9 TGTGCCAGCAGCTGGGGACAGGGCAATCAGCCCCAGCATTTT CASSWGQGNQPQHF
NA TRBJ2-5 TRBD2 TRBV27 TGTGCCAGCAGTCCCGGGGGGTCAGTGTATGAGACCCAGTACTTC CASSPGGSVYETQYF